The text below deals with one TCR beta chain. This clonotype was counted a few times. Its antigen is still unknown. No qualities accompany the bases; no much larger clone lies one base away. Receptors were amplified or captured by 5' RACE. The sample was run on an Illumina HiSeq 2000. A universal primer binding site was introduced by template switching, and a unique molecular identifier was present in the final cDNA, enabling accurate counting of TCR cDNA molecules. Specific primers in the conserved constant-segment region were used to synthesize first-strand cDNA for the TCR alpha and beta chains. To control for contamination, every cDNA library was double barcoded, receiving both a SMART-Mk sample barcode and Illumina barcodes. TruSeq adapter sequences along with Illumina sample barcodes were introduced in two successive PCR steps. The Illumina HiSeq platform was used with custom primers to sequence TCR alpha and beta cDNA libraries. Per the source publication's procedure: MiGEC was used to process raw reads and extract unique molecular identifiers, and MiXCR was used to find CDR3 positions. Recombination models were inferred per individual with the repgenHMM and IGoR tools using an EM algorithm. Shared clonotype analysis was performed with the tcR package in R, normalizing sharing by the product of cloneset sizes. To study raw recombination free of thymic and clonal selection effects, out-of-frame nonproductive sequences were analyzed. TCRdb trimmed the raw reads at Q25, called clones with MiXCR and kept productive beta chains. Each entry merges the rows of one CDR3 protein and shows their most common DNA and genes. The V and J calls reflect TCRdb's pipeline rather than the authors' work. Across this sample there are roughly 1,500,000 distinct CDR3 sequences, with 32% seen only once. The ten largest make up around 0.3% of the sample.

All donors were healthy Caucasians. The data originate from a study of identical twins (dated by TCRdb to the mid-2010s). With respect to the entire study: To test whether fetal clonotypes persist, this study deep-sequenced TCR alpha and beta repertoires from monozygotic twins, from unrelated adults of various ages, and from cord blood. Replicate twin experiments were performed at different times using different library preparation protocols to rule out contamination.

Study-wide findings and limitations: Conclusions relied on cross-sectional statistical analysis, since the same donors could not be followed over many years. In monozygotic twins, recombination models systematically underestimated out-of-frame TCR alpha sharing, but the models matched the sharing seen between unrelated individuals. Invariant T cells such as MAIT and iNKT could partly confound zero-insertion analyses, though diverse VJ usage argued against this for most clonotypes. Fewer insertions were carried by abundant cord blood beta clonotypes, a similar but weaker trend appeared in young adult naive repertoires, and no such trend appeared in memory repertoires. In beta out-of-frame sequences, excess twin sharing was weaker, because having fewer shared sequences lowered the signal-to-noise ratio. Compared with coincidental sharing between unrelated individuals, out-of-frame TCR alpha sequences shared between twins showed an excess of sequences with low generation probability.

A distance of 10 bases separates the germline ends of V and J, which lose 8 bases and 2 bases respectively. The CDR3 has 12 amino acids, counting the end cysteine and phenylalanine. CDR3 DNA only is kept here, 36 bases in frame from base 1. Sequences ENHRY (CDR1) and SYGVKD (CDR2) are obtained from the germline V gene. Sequenced: cord blood. The chain employs TRBV10-3 and TRBJ2-7; the D region possibly corresponds to TRBD2 (6 bases align). The source is a newborn girl in good health. The nucleotide sequence reads TGTGCCATCGGCGGGACTGCCTACGAGCAGTACTTC. The encoded protein is CAIGGTAYEQYF.